These 26 T cell receptor beta chains originate from one sample sequenced in a study of T-cell reconstitution after alpha-beta-depleted transplantation in children. Preparation of the TCRbeta library was carried out with unique molecular identifiers. TCRdb reprocessed the PCR reads with MiXCR, giving one entry per CDR3 protein. The data show more than 400,000 distinct CDR3 sequences, roughly an eighth seen once. This specimen consisted of PBMCs, mostly from graft donor cells, obtained 180 days after TCRalphabeta/CD19-depleted stem cell transplant. The receptors stem from a female patient between 2 and 15 years old who had a stem cell transplant for aplastic anemia, so the T cells may come from the graft donor.

This clonotype appeared many times. This chain joins TRBV5-1 and TRBJ1-1; 9 positions agree with TRBD1. V gave up 4 bases and J gave up 8 bases; unmatched junction bases: 9. Germline CDR1 SGHRS, CDR2 YFSETQ. The CDR3 is 14 amino acids. The CDR3 DNA is TGCGCCAGCAGCGGGGGACAGGGAAGTCGGGAAGCTTTCTTT. Translated, it gives CASSGGQGSREAFF. The whole variable domain, remainder taken from reference TRBV5-1 and TRBJ1-1, is KAGVTQTPRYLIKTRGQQVTLSCSPISGHRSVSWYQQTPGQGLQFLFEYFSETQRNKGNFPGRFSGRQFSNSRSEMNVSTLELGDSALYLCASSGGQGSREAFFGQGTRLTVV.

V and J are TRBV7-9 and TRBJ1-6; TRBD1 is a possible D gene (6 bases). V was trimmed by 4 bases and J by 5 bases, leaving 9 bases between them. This CDR3 is built from 14 residues. Germline values: CDR1 SEHNR, CDR2 FQNEAQ (reference sequence). The CDR3: CASSWTANNSPLHF. The CDR3, as DNA: TGTGCCAGCAGCTGGACAGCTAATAATTCACCCCTCCACTTT.

This chain links TRBV3-1 with TRBJ2-5, with D maybe TRBD2 (5 bases). V lost 6 bases and J 4 bases, leaving 12 bases between the germline ends. The CDR3 has 13 residues. The germline V gene has CDR1 LGHDT and CDR2 YNNKEL (reference sequence). The CDR3 DNA is TGTGCCAGCAGGACCCACGGGGTAGAGACCCAGTACTTC. It encodes CASRTHGVETQYF.

This clonotype has more than one count but fewer than ten. CDR3 DNA sequence: TGCAGTGCTAGAGCCCGACAGAGTCAGCCCCAGCATTTT. Its protein product is CSARARQSQPQHF. J is TRBJ1-5 and V is TRBV20-1; a weak D match, TRBD1 (5 bases). This CDR3 is built from 13 residues. With 1 base removed from V and 6 bases from J, the gap between germline ends came to 10 bases. Germline lookup yields CDR1 DFQATT and CDR2 SNEGSKA (reference sequence).

This clonotype has more than one count but fewer than ten. This chain joins TRBV9 and TRBJ2-1; 7 positions agree with TRBD2. The CDR3 sequence is 15 residues long. Germline CDR1 SGDLS, CDR2 YYNGEE. The trim removed 0 bases at V and 3 bases at J, leaving 3 bases unmatched. CDR3 DNA: TGTGCCAGCAGCGTAGACGGCGGGGGCTACAATGAGCAGTTCTTC. This encodes CASSVDGGGYNEQFF.

This clonotype was observed a handful of times. The genes are TRBV7-8 and TRBJ2-4; D remains unclear. Looked up from germline, CDR1 is SGHVS and CDR2 is FQNEAQ. V was cut by 0 bases and J by 0 bases, with 21 bases left in between. The CDR3 covers 20 residues. Here the CDR3 reads CASSLALPGPILLAKNIQYF. Here the CDR3 DNA reads TGTGCCAGCAGCTTAGCGCTCCCCGGGCCGATCCTTCTAGCCAAAAACATTCAGTACTTC.

This clonotype was counted at least ten times. This chain links TRBV7-8 with TRBJ2-5; D is perhaps TRBD1 or TRBD2 (5 bases each). Per germline, CDR1 SGHVS and CDR2 FQNEAQ. The V gene lost 3 bases and the J gene lost 4 bases, with 9 bases spanning the gap. This CDR3 spans 13 amino acids. DNA of the CDR3: TGTGCCAGCAGCTTTGGGACCGTAGAGACCCAGTACTTC. This gives the protein CASSFGTVETQYF.

This clonotype was counted ten times or more. J is TRBJ1-3 and V is TRBV29-1, with D uncertain. Germline assignment: CDR1 SQVTM and CDR2 ANQGSEA. V lost 1 base and J 0 bases, leaving 7 bases between the germline ends. The CDR3 runs 14 residues. The CDR3 DNA is TGCAGCGTTGAAGGCTGGAACTCTGGAAACACCATATATTTT. It encodes CSVEGWNSGNTIYF. The complete variable domain, with remaining parts taken from reference TRBV29-1 and TRBJ1-3, reads SAVISQKPSRDICQRGTSLTIQCQVDSQVTMMFWYRQQPGQSLTLIATANQGSEATYESGFVIDKFPISRPNLTFSTLTVSNMSPEDSSIYLCSVEGWNSGNTIYFGEGSWLTVV.

On this clonotype itself: Being one base from a much bigger clone, this may be a read error. The J gene is TRBJ2-1, the V gene TRBV28, with D uncertain. Germline-derived CDR1 and CDR2 are MDHEN and SYDVKM. The CDR3 loop spans 11 amino acids. Deletions cut 4 bases from V and 10 bases from J, with 8 bases between. CDR3 protein: CASSSPLEQFF. CDR3 DNA: TGTGCCAGCAGTTCACCACTGGAGCAGTTCTTC.

This clonotype was observed many times. The rearrangement uses TRBV28 and TRBJ2-5, with 7 bases fitting TRBD1. This CDR3 region has 17 residues. V gave up 5 bases and J gave up 5 bases; unmatched junction bases: 17. Germline CDR1 and CDR2: MDHEN and SYDVKM. CDR3 DNA sequence: TGTGCCAGCAGTCCAGACGGACAGGTGCCACTCCAGGAGACCCAGTACTTC. As protein: CASSPDGQVPLQETQYF.

J is TRBJ1-1 and V is TRBV19; D remains unclear. The CDR3 runs 12 residues. CDR1 and CDR2 from the germline V gene are LNHDA and SQIVND (reference sequence). The V gene lost 7 bases and the J gene lost 7 bases, with 13 bases spanning the gap. The CDR3 DNA reads TGTGCCAGTATGGTTTGGGTCCGTGAAGCTTTCTTT. Protein product: CASMVWVREAFF.

The table lists this clonotype with a few counts. The chain carries TRBV7-2 and TRBJ1-4, with D uncertain. The CDR3 loop spans 14 amino acids. CDR1 and CDR2 from the germline V gene are SGHTA and FQGNSA. The V end was cut by 5 bases, the J end by 8 bases, with 15 bases between. CDR3 protein: CASSLRGRREKLFF. CDR3 sequence (DNA): TGTGCCAGCAGCCTACGAGGGCGGAGGGAAAAACTGTTTTTT.

This chain joins TRBV20-1 and TRBJ2-5; 8 nucleotides match TRBD2. This CDR3 comprises 12 residues. Losses at the gene ends were 1 base for V and 12 bases for J; bases not matched to a gene: 7. Germline V gene lookup returns CDR1 DFQATT and CDR2 SNEGSKA (reference sequence). The CDR3 protein is CSARATGRAEYF. In nucleotides, the CDR3 is TGCAGTGCTAGAGCGACCGGGAGGGCCGAGTACTTC.

In its sample, this clonotype was seen many times. The chain has TRBV20-1 and TRBJ2-7; perhaps TRBD1 as D (5 bases). The CDR3 sequence is 12 residues long. V gave up 0 bases and J gave up 3 bases, with 6 bases separating them. Germline CDR1 and CDR2: DFQATT and SNEGSKA (reference sequence). The CDR3 sequence is CSARDQGYEQYF. CDR3 in DNA: TGCAGTGCTAGAGATCAGGGCTACGAGCAGTACTTC.

At least ten counts were recorded for this clonotype. The chain joins TRBV20-1 to TRBJ2-5, with TRBD2 matching over 10 bases. Germline V lookup: CDR1 DFQATT, CDR2 SNEGSKA (reference sequence). V shed 5 bases and J 5 bases; nucleotides not matched to a gene: 11. CDR3 length: 15 amino acids. The CDR3 DNA is TGCAGTGCTGAGGTAGCGGGAGGTGATGGCGAGACCCAGTACTTC. Translated: CSAEVAGGDGETQYF.

This clonotype was seen many times. The chain links TRBV7-9 to TRBJ2-1; 7 nucleotides agree with TRBD2. After removal of 2 bases from V and 1 base from J, the junction contained 5 bases not matched to a gene. The CDR3 covers 16 residues. The germline CDR1 and CDR2 sequences are SEHNR and FQNEAQ (reference sequence). The CDR3 coding sequence is TGTGCCAGCAGCTTAATGCGGGAGATATCCTACAATGAGCAGTTCTTC. Its protein product is CASSLMREISYNEQFF.

This clonotype has more than one count but fewer than ten. In DNA, the CDR3 is TGTGCCAGCAGCTTAGGCACGGCAGTTTACGAGCAGTACGTC. Its protein product is CASSLGTAVYEQYV. The rearrangement links TRBV13 to TRBJ2-7; D gene uncertain. The CDR3 is 14 amino acids. The V and J ends lost 0 bases and 4 bases respectively, with 10 bases between them. Germline CDR1 reads PRHDT; CDR2 reads FYEKMQ (reference sequence).

V usage is TRBV6-5 and J usage is TRBJ1-2; 10 nucleotides line up with TRBD1. The CDR3 contains 14 residues. Germline V lookup: CDR1 MNHEY, CDR2 SVGAGI. Losses at the gene ends were 3 bases for V and 8 bases for J; bases not matched to a gene: 6. This CDR3 is CASSYSRTGGGYTF. In DNA, the CDR3 is TGTGCCAGCAGTTATTCTAGGACAGGGGGAGGCTACACCTTC.

J is TRBJ2-1 and V is TRBV12-3 or TRBV12-4, with TRBD1 identical over 11 bases. V was pared by 7 bases and J by 9 bases, with 11 bases of the junction left unmatched. The CDR3 has 15 residues. The CDR3 nucleotides are TGTGCCAGCACCCCGGACAGGGGGCATGCAGGTGAGCAGTTCTTC. It specifies CASTPDRGHAGEQFF.

This clonotype was picked up a small number of times. The genes are TRBV20-1 and TRBJ2-3, with 8 bases lining up with TRBD1. The germline gives CDR1 DFQATT, CDR2 SNEGSKA (reference sequence). The CDR3 is 15 amino acids. J lost 4 bases, V lost 0 bases, and 6 bases had no gene match. The CDR3 is CSARDRGQAADTQYF. CDR3 nucleotides: TGCAGTGCTAGAGATAGGGGACAGGCTGCAGATACGCAGTATTTT.

This clonotype was found a few times. This sequence joins TRBV15 and TRBJ2-1; D is undetermined. The CDR3 is 17 residues long. Germline CDR1 reads LNHNV; CDR2 reads YYDKDF (reference sequence). V gave up 0 bases and J gave up 5 bases, with 17 bases separating them. The CDR3: CATSRDWEWAHNNEQFF. Written as DNA, the CDR3 is TGTGCCACCAGCAGAGATTGGGAATGGGCTCACAACAATGAGCAGTTCTTC.

This clonotype was detected ten times or more. V gene TRBV4-3 combines with J gene TRBJ2-3, with 8 bases lining up with TRBD1. The CDR3 has 18 amino acids. The V segment lost 0 bases and the J segment 1 base; nucleotides outside the gene matches: 9. Germline V gene sequence: CDR1 LGHNA, CDR2 YSLEER. Here the CDR3 reads CASSQDARGLGGTDTQYF. The CDR3 coding sequence is TGCGCCAGCAGCCAAGATGCCAGGGGGCTTGGAGGCACAGATACGCAGTATTTT.

This clonotype was counted a few times. The V gene is TRBV7-2, the J gene TRBJ2-5, with D maybe TRBD1 (6 bases). The CDR3 is 13 residues long. Germline V gene lookup returns CDR1 SGHTA and CDR2 FQGNSA. V shed 9 bases and J shed 5 bases, with 16 bases lying between them. The CDR3 region has the DNA TGTGCCAGTTCACAGGGACCACGGGAGACCCAGTACTTC. Protein sequence: CASSQGPRETQYF.

This clonotype was seen only a few times. The chain combines TRBV27 with TRBJ2-7; unclear D gene. Trimming shortened V by 2 bases and J by 3 bases, and 11 bases separated the two germline ends. The CDR3 runs to 14 residues. Per germline, CDR1 MNHEY and CDR2 SMNVEV (reference sequence). The CDR3 DNA reads TGTGCCAGCAGTTTAACACAATCACTCTACGAGCAGTACTTC. Its translation is CASSLTQSLYEQYF.

This chain uses TRBV5-1 with TRBJ1-2; D perhaps matches TRBD1 (5 bases). Trimming removed 6 bases from V and 0 bases from J, with 15 bases in between. This CDR3 comprises 15 residues. From germline, CDR1 is SGHRS and CDR2 YFSETQ. CDR3: CASNGRDGTNYGYTF. Written as DNA, the CDR3 is TGCGCCAGCAACGGTCGGGACGGTACTAACTATGGCTACACCTTC.

In its sample, this clonotype was seen a few times. The chain joins TRBV12-3 or TRBV12-4 to TRBJ2-5; 9 nucleotides align to TRBD1. Trimming removed 6 bases from V and 1 base from J; junction bases left unmatched: 3. The CDR3 totals 14 residues. The CDR3 sequence is CASSGTGTQETQYF. The CDR3 region has the DNA TGTGCCAGCAGCGGGACAGGGACCCAAGAGACCCAGTACTTC.